Sequencing of this TCR beta chain was carried out in a study of T cell changes during pregnancy in multiple sclerosis. As regards this clone: The CDR3 end shows no conserved phenylalanine or tryptophan, and so a read error is likely. It is unclear where the CDR3 begins or ends on the DNA, so no DNA is shown, and the CDR3 is as TCRdb lists it.

The repertoire was sequenced with immunoSEQ multiplex PCR; TCRdb's copy has only in-frame clones and lacks some. The sample lists 95,000 to 110,000 clones, about 90% occurring once. The germline gives CDR1 SNHLY, CDR2 FYNNEI. With termini counted, the CDR3 has 10 amino acids. The TCR originated in a female donor with multiple sclerosis, enrolled in a pregnancy study. The specimen comprised peripheral blood, sampled after pregnancy. The chain uses TRBV2 and TRBJ2-7; no check of the table's D call, TRBD2, against the DNA was made. The CDR3 protein is CASGGATRAL.